This entry concerns a single T cell receptor beta chain. This entry comes from a study of human T cells and chemical hapten exposure. In the authors' workflow: From roughly 23,000 to 700,000 TCRs were found per sample, with a median of around 96,000. TCRdb re-called the RACE reads through MiXCR, storing one row per CDR3 protein. None of the V and J calls come from the authors' own analysis; TCRdb made them. Among 95,000 to 150,000 distinct CDR3 sequences, approximately 10% were seen once, and the ten largest hold 2.4%. Time point described: patch test 3, about 24 weeks after DPC sensitization. Specified treatment: therapeutic diphenylcyclopropenone sensitization with weekly scalp DPC. The sample was whole blood, taken in connection with sensitization to the hapten diphenylcyclopropenone (DPC). This TCR was recovered from a woman in her forties or fifties with alopecia areata. Some clones in this sample may be carry-over from other donors' samples.

CDR3 coding DNA: TGCAGTGCTAGCCCGGGGGCGAGCACAGATACGCAGTATTTT. It is translated as CSASPGASTDTQYF. The chain is built from TRBV20-1 and TRBJ2-3; either TRBD1 or TRBD2 may fit D (6 bases each). The CDR3 consists of 14 residues. Germline lookup yields CDR1 DFQATT and CDR2 SNEGSKA (reference sequence). The V and J ends lost 3 bases and 0 bases respectively, with 10 bases between them.